Listed here is a single TCR beta chain. Its antigen is undetermined. Each CDR3 protein gets one entry after TCRdb re-called the 5' RACE reads with MiXCR. The table has fewer than 900,000 distinct CDR3 sequences, over 20% seen once; the top ten hold roughly 4.3%. The germline gives CDR1 SGHTA, CDR2 FQGNSA. The CDR3 length is 12 residues. Trimming shortened V by 7 bases and J by 5 bases, and 10 bases separated the two germline ends. The data were obtained in a study of identical twins. Study-wide results and caveats: Cross-sectional statistical analysis, not tracking of the same donors, underpinned the conclusions.

Healthy Caucasians provided all donations. These same records also appear under a second study, on T cells expressing NK-cell markers. This second study says: The study drew TCR beta repertoires from sorted CD3+CD56+NKG2C+, CD3+CD56+NKG2C- and CD3+CD56-NKG2C+ T cells.

Sequencing input: PBMCs. This sequence was found in a woman under 30 in good health. The rearrangement joins TRBV7-2 to TRBJ2-3; no clear D. The CDR3 DNA reads as TGTGCCAGCATCCCGGCAGGAGATACGCAGTATTTT. Translation: CASIPAGDTQYF.